Listed below are T cell receptor beta chains from one sample, sequenced in a study of blood T cell repertoires in COVID-19. Assay used: immunoSEQ multiplex PCR; TCRdb lists only in-frame clones, some missing. The sample holds 150,000 to 200,000 clones, approximately 79% seen once. The sample consisted of peripheral blood. Receptors were obtained from a middle-aged woman with COVID-19, enrolled during active disease. Each CDR3 is given with its conserved first and last residue. The order of the fields is D gene, clone size, V gene, J gene, CDR3 protein, CDR3 DNA. D genes are given only for firm matches. Clone size is not always given. Where it is, it says once, few, many or a class for expanded clones.

D: NA
size: NA
V: TRBV12-3/TRBV12-4
J: TRBJ2-1
CDR3: CASSLRQMQFF
DNA: TGTGCCAGCAGTTTAAGACAGATGCAGTTCTTC

D: NA
size: once
V: TRBV2
J: TRBJ2-2
CDR3: CASSDRGGGELFF
DNA: TGTGCCAGCAGTGACCGGGGAGGCGGGGAGCTGTTTTTT

D: NA
size: NA
V: TRBV6-5
J: TRBJ2-3
CDR3: CASTVAGDTQYF
DNA: TGTGCCAGCACCGTTGCCGGGGATACGCAGTATTTT

D: TRBD1
size: NA
V: TRBV14
J: TRBJ2-1
CDR3: CASSQRDRAYNEQFF
DNA: TGTGCCAGCAGCCAACGGGACAGGGCCTACAATGAGCAGTTCTTC

D: NA
size: NA
V: TRBV11-2
J: TRBJ1-2
CDR3: CASSLGQAYGYTF
DNA: TGTGCCAGCAGCTTAGGACAGGCCTATGGCTACACCTTC

D: NA
size: NA
V: TRBV6-5
J: TRBJ1-1
CDR3: CASSYWQGLGTEAFF
DNA: TGTGCCAGCAGTTACTGGCAGGGATTGGGAACTGAAGCTTTCTTT

D: NA
size: NA
V: TRBV6-5
J: TRBJ1-5
CDR3: CASTQGAVGGRDF
DNA: TGTGCCAGCACACAGGGTGCGGTGGGGGGGAGGGATTTT

D: NA
size: NA
V: TRBV6-2/TRBV6-3
J: TRBJ2-5
CDR3: CASSYVSYQETQYF
DNA: TGTGCCAGCAGTTACGTTAGCTACCAAGAGACCCAGTACTTC

D: TRBD2
size: NA
V: TRBV14
J: TRBJ2-1
CDR3: CASSQVREGFEQFF
DNA: TGTGCCAGCAGCCAAGTAAGGGAGGGCTTTGAGCAGTTCTTC

D: NA
size: NA
V: TRBV2
J: TRBJ2-1
CDR3: CASRAYNEQFF
DNA: TGTGCCAGCAGGGCTTACAATGAGCAGTTCTTC

D: NA
size: NA
V: TRBV7-8
J: TRBJ1-4
CDR3: CASSPRPGPGGKLFF
DNA: TGTGCCAGCAGCCCCCGGCCGGGCCCCGGGGGAAAACTGTTTTTT

D: TRBD1
size: NA
V: TRBV2
J: TRBJ1-2
CDR3: CASSESQGAGYTF
DNA: TGTGCCAGCAGTGAGTCGCAGGGGGCTGGCTACACCTTC

D: TRBD1
size: NA
V: TRBV11-1
J: TRBJ1-1
CDR3: CASSLASGQGEAFF
DNA: TGTGCCAGCAGCTTAGCGTCGGGACAGGGTGAAGCTTTCTTT

D: NA
size: NA
V: TRBV29-1
J: TRBJ2-1
CDR3: CSVDGGHYNEQFF
DNA: TGCAGCGTTGATGGGGGACATTACAATGAGCAGTTCTTC

D: TRBD2
size: NA
V: TRBV5-1
J: TRBJ2-1
CDR3: CASSLLAGASYNEQFF
DNA: TGCGCCAGCAGCCTTTTAGCGGGGGCCTCCTACAATGAGCAGTTCTTC